This T cell receptor beta chain was recovered during a study of a mutant IDH1 vaccine in newly diagnosed glioma. Overall study context: Vaccinations were initiated 4-6 weeks following radiotherapy alone, or were given together with temozolomide cycles. Mean patient age was around 40 years; approximately 62% were male and around 40% female.

On this clone: What it binds is unknown.

The time point was: week 23, last vaccination. It was 300 ug of mutant IDH1 20-mer peptide that made up each vaccine dose, given with topical imiquimod. Repertoires were generated with immunoSEQ multiplex PCR, while TCRdb's copy carries only in-frame clones and drops some. Of 29,000 or so clones in the sample, around 80% were seen once. Sequences were derived from PBMCs, sampled from a glioma patient whose treatment included an IDH1 peptide vaccine. The receptor's source is a woman under 30 with glioma.

CDR3: CASSYSVSLSDTQYF. CDR3 DNA sequence: TGTGCCAGCAGTTACTCAGTCAGTCTTTCCGATACGCAGTATTTT. The V and J genes are TRBV6-5 and TRBJ2-3; unclear D gene. The germline V gene encodes CDR1 MNHEY and CDR2 SVGAGI. With 0 bases removed from V and 6 bases from J, the gap between germline ends came to 13 bases. The CDR3 is made up of 15 amino acids.